Sequencing of this TCR beta chain was carried out in a study of blood T cells in healthy people across ages. The V end was cut by 3 bases, the J end by 3 bases, with 13 bases between. The CDR3 extends over 15 amino acids. Germline CDR1 is WSHSY and CDR2 is SAAADI. With a J-beta primer mix and a sample-barcoded 5' primer, a second PCR ran about 7 to 11 cycles. With 12 random nucleotides, a template-switch adaptor tagged each individual cDNA molecule. TCRdb ran MiXCR on the 5' RACE reads and lists one entry per CDR3 protein. Among roughly 1,800,000 distinct CDR3 sequences, around half were seen once, and the ten largest hold less than 2.5%.

The sequence came from a middle-aged woman in good health. Input material: blood. This sequence joins TRBV10-2 and TRBJ2-3; D may be TRBD2 (5 bases). The CDR3 sequence is CASSELGWRTDTQYF. CDR3 DNA: TGCGCCAGCAGTGAATTGGGCTGGAGGACAGATACGCAGTATTTT.